This TCR beta chain was sequenced for a study of human T cells and chemical hapten exposure. Time point here: patch test 3, about 24 weeks after DPC sensitization. Sample treatment: therapeutic diphenylcyclopropenone sensitization with weekly scalp DPC. Whole blood that had not been fractionated was the source of extracted total RNA. This clonotype showed up just a few times. As yet, its antigen is unknown. TCRdb recomputed calls from the RACE reads with MiXCR, one row per CDR3 protein. The sample holds more than 70,000 distinct CDR3 sequences, under 13% seen once. Study findings and constraints: Controls formed significantly fewer large CDR3 similarity clusters than expanded TCRs did.

Germline V gives CDR1 LNHNV, CDR2 YYDKDF (reference sequence). The CDR3 length is 16 residues. Unmatched junction bases numbered 7, after V lost 1 base and J lost 5 bases. The sequence derives from a woman aged 25-40 years with alopecia areata. Some clones in this sample may be carry-over from other donors' samples. The sequencing here drew on whole blood, taken in connection with sensitization to the hapten diphenylcyclopropenone (DPC). This sequence joins TRBV15 and TRBJ1-5, with 8 bases lining up with TRBD1. The CDR3 bases are TGTGCCACCAGCAGAGCCGGACAGGGAGGGGATCAGCCCCAGCATTTT. Protein: CATSRAGQGGDQPQHF.